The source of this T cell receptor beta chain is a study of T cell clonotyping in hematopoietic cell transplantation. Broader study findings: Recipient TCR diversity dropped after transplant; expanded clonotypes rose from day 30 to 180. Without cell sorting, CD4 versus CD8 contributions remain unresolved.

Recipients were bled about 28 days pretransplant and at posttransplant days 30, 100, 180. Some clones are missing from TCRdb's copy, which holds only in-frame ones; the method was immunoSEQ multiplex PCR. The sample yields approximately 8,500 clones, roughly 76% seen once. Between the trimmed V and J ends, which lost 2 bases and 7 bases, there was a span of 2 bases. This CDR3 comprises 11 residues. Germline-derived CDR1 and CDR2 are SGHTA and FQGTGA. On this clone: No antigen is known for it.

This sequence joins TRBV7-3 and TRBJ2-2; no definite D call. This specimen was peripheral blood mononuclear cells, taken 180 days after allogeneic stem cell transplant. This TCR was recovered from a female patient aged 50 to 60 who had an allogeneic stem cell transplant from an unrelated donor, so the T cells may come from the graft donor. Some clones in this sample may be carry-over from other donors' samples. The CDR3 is CASSLHGELFF. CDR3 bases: TGTGCCAGCAGCTTACACGGGGAGCTGTTTTTT.